These 17 T cell receptor beta chains share one sample of origin, sequenced in a study of blood T cells in healthy people across ages (dated by TCRdb to 2014 to 2015). The library was generated by 5' RACE. TCRdb records Illumina HiSeq 2500 as the sequencer. A second PCR of 7 to 11 cycles was performed with a sample-barcoded 5' primer and a J-beta primer mix. The public reads were reanalyzed by TCRdb: fastp trimming at Q25, MiXCR alignment, in-frame beta chains only. Under each unique CDR3 protein, matching rows form one entry showing the most common genes and DNA. The sample data list approximately 800,000 distinct CDR3 sequences, and more than 35% of these were observed just once. Jointly, the top ten make up 18% of the sample. Sequences were obtained from blood. The receptor set was obtained from an elderly man in good health.

This clonotype was seen at least ten times. V is TRBV27 and J is TRBJ1-2; 10 nucleotides line up with TRBD1. Germline loops: CDR1 MNHEY, CDR2 SMNVEV (reference sequence). The CDR3 spans 17 residues. Trimming took 5 bases from V and 5 from J; bases not matched to a gene: 14. The CDR3 DNA sequence: TGTGCCAGCAGTCCCTCCCGGGACAGGGGTATTCGGTATGGCTACACCTTC. This sequence encodes CASSPSRDRGIRYGYTF.

The chain employs TRBV20-1 and TRBJ1-1; the match to TRBD1 covers 7 bases. V trimming: 2 bases; J trimming: 7 bases; junction bases outside the gene matches: 10. From germline, CDR1 is DFQATT and CDR2 SNEGSKA (reference sequence). The CDR3 has 14 residues. The CDR3 sequence is CSARKQGSVIEAFF. CDR3 in DNA: TGCAGTGCTAGAAAACAGGGGTCCGTGATTGAAGCTTTCTTT.

This clonotype showed up just a few times. V usage is TRBV30 and J usage is TRBJ1-5; no reliable D call. Germline V gene data show CDR1 as GTSNPN and CDR2 as SVGIG (reference sequence). Trimming pared 7 bases from V and 0 bases from J, leaving 13 bases between. The CDR3 has 14 amino acids. CDR3 loop: CALNTAYSNQPQHF. The CDR3 DNA sequence: TGTGCCTTGAATACGGCCTATAGCAATCAGCCCCAGCATTTT.

The chain's CDR3 is CASSQDSPANTEAFF. DNA for the CDR3: TGTGCCAGCAGCCAAGATAGTCCTGCGAACACTGAAGCTTTCTTT. The gene calls are TRBV4-2 and TRBJ1-1; D not certain. V was trimmed by 0 bases and J by 1 base, leaving 9 bases between them. Germline V gene sequence: CDR1 LGHNA, CDR2 YNFKEQ. This CDR3 contains 15 residues.

CDR3 coding DNA: TGTGCCAGCAGTGAAATGGACAGGGCCTACAATGAGCAGTACTTC. This encodes CASSEMDRAYNEQYF. This sequence joins TRBV2 and TRBJ2-7; 8 bases fit TRBD1. The CDR3 spans 15 residues. After removal of 2 bases from V and 7 bases from J, the junction contained 10 bases not matched to a gene. Germline V CDR1 and CDR2: SNHLY, FYNNEI.

There are a few counts of this clonotype. This chain connects TRBV2 to TRBJ2-3; TRBD2 matches at 9 bases. Trimming at V came to 10 bases and at J to 3 bases, leaving 8 bases not matched to a gene. Germline values: CDR1 SNHLY, CDR2 FYNNEI. The CDR3 spans 14 residues. The CDR3 reads CAIREREVTDTQYF. Written as DNA, the CDR3 is TGTGCCATCAGGGAGCGGGAGGTAACAGATACGCAGTATTTT.

This chain connects TRBV12-3 or TRBV12-4 to TRBJ1-2, with a weak D call TRBD1 (5 bases). The CDR3 spans 12 residues. Deletions cut 2 bases from V and 8 bases from J, with 9 bases between. Here the CDR3 DNA reads TGTGCCAGCAGTTTAATGACAGAGGGCTACACCTTC. Translated: CASSLMTEGYTF.

This chain uses TRBV4-2 with TRBJ2-1; TRBD2 aligns across 10 bases. Germline CDR1 reads LGHNA; CDR2 reads YNFKEQ. J lost 14 bases, V lost 4 bases, and 11 bases had no gene match. The CDR3 covers 14 residues. The CDR3 reads CASSRSSSGRIEFF. Here the CDR3 DNA reads TGTGCCAGCAGCCGCTCCTCTAGCGGGAGAATCGAGTTCTTC.

This clonotype was seen many times. The rearrangement joins TRBV29-1 to TRBJ2-1, with D uncertain. V shed 0 bases and J shed 5 bases, with 17 bases lying between them. The CDR3 loop spans 16 amino acids. CDR1 is SQVTM, CDR2 ANQGSEA, per germline. The CDR3 sequence is CSVEDTGRADHNEQFF. The CDR3 region has the DNA TGCAGCGTTGAAGATACCGGAAGGGCCGACCACAATGAGCAGTTCTTC.

Comment on this clonotype: This may be a read error: a much more frequent sequence differs by one nucleotide. J is TRBJ2-1 and V is TRBV20-1, with D hard to call. The CDR3 is 11 amino acids. From germline, CDR1 is DFQATT and CDR2 SNEGSKA (reference sequence). With 3 bases removed from V and 8 bases from J, the gap between germline ends came to 8 bases. CDR3 sequence: CSARVMDEQFF. The CDR3 DNA sequence: TGCAGTGCTAGGGTAATGGATGAGCAGTTCTTC.

This clonotype was recorded a few times. J is TRBJ2-2 and V is TRBV25-1; TRBD1 matches 10 bases. This CDR3 spans 15 amino acids. The germline V gene encodes CDR1 MGHDK and CDR2 SYGVNS. The ends lost 5 bases at V and 5 bases at J; junction bases unmatched: 5. CDR3 region: CASSLGTGVTGELFF. Here the CDR3 DNA reads TGTGCCAGCAGTCTCGGGACAGGGGTTACCGGGGAGCTGTTTTTT. The variable domain in full, completed from reference TRBV25-1 and TRBJ2-2, reads EADIYQTPRYLVIGTGKKITLECSQTMGHDKMYWYQQDPGMELHLIHYSYGVNSTEKGDLSSESTVSRIRTEHFPLTLESARPSHTSQYLCASSLGTGVTGELFFGEGSRLTVL.

The CDR3 reads CASSPSAGAGGGWYF. DNA for the CDR3: TGTGCCAGCTCACCTTCCGCGGGGGCAGGTGGAGGATGGTACTTC. The chain couples TRBV18 to TRBJ2-4; D might be TRBD2 (7 bases). CDR3 size: 15 residues. V dropped 3 bases and J dropped 15 bases, with 24 bases sitting between them. The germline V gene has CDR1 KGHSH and CDR2 LQKENI.

The CDR3 is CASSFRDRNYNKQYF. The CDR3 nucleotides are TGTGCCAGCAGTTTTCGGGACAGAAACTACAATAAGCAGTACTTC. V is TRBV12-3 or TRBV12-4 and J is TRBJ2-7, with TRBD1 identical over 7 bases. The CDR3 consists of 15 residues. V shed 3 bases, J shed 8 bases, and the junction held 13 bases outside the gene matches.

The CDR3 DNA reads TGTGCCAGCAGAATAAGGGACTTGCTTAATCAGCCCCAGCATTTT. Its protein is CASRIRDLLNQPQHF. This sequence joins TRBV6-7 and TRBJ1-5, with D maybe TRBD1 (5 bases). TRBV6-7 is placed among ORFs of uncertain function. Between the trimmed V and J ends, which lost 6 bases and 4 bases, there was a span of 16 bases. The CDR3 loop spans 15 amino acids.

This clonotype was seen more than once but under ten times. V gene TRBV29-1 combines with J gene TRBJ2-1, with 10 nucleotides matching TRBD2. The end of the DNA is better explained by TRBJ2-7, so the J call may be wrong. Germline V lookup: CDR1 SQVTM, CDR2 ANQGSEA. This CDR3 has 15 amino acids. The CDR3 loop is CSVALAGETYNEQYF. The CDR3, as DNA: TGCAGCGTCGCCCTAGCGGGAGAAACCTACAATGAGCAGTACTTC.

A few counts support this clonotype. This chain links TRBV11-1 with TRBJ1-2, with TRBD1 matching over 10 bases. The CDR3 consists of 13 residues. Germline lookup yields CDR1 SGHAT and CDR2 FQDESV (reference sequence). The junction had 6 bases not matched to a gene; V was cut back by 7 bases and J by 7 bases. CDR3 protein: CASTSRTGGGYTF. CDR3 bases: TGTGCCAGCACTTCTCGGACAGGGGGTGGCTACACCTTC.

This clonotype was observed many times. The V and J genes are TRBV9 and TRBJ2-7; 10 positions agree with TRBD2. CDR3 size: 15 residues. CDR1 and CDR2 (germline): SGDLS, YYNGEE. The J segment lost 4 bases and the V segment lost 4 bases, leaving 8 bases of the junction unmatched. The CDR3 DNA sequence: TGTGCCAGCAGCCTCCAAGCGGGAGGGAGGTACGAGCAGTACTTC. Its translation is CASSLQAGGRYEQYF.